The text below deals with one T cell receptor beta chain. Its antigen is not identified. The data stem from a study of T cells in localized non-small cell lung cancer. Study-wide findings and caveats: Adjacent lung exhibited a median of 57 among the 100 most abundant tumor clones. Compared with tumor, uninvolved adjacent lung displayed greater T cell clonality, ranking highest overall.

The data were produced by immunoSEQ multiplex PCR, yet TCRdb's version contains in-frame clones alone and is incomplete. The sample lists 90,000 to 100,000 clones; about nine tenths were seen once. This TCR derives from a woman between 40 and 69 years old with stage II squamous cell lung carcinoma. The input for sequencing was PBMCs, taken before any cancer treatment.

CDR3 DNA: TGTGCCAGCAGCTTGTTGGACAGCCCTACGGCTTTCTTT. Residues: CASSLLDSPTAFF. The rearrangement links TRBV5-6 to TRBJ1-1; perhaps TRBD1 as D (6 bases). This CDR3 has 13 residues. Germline CDR1 reads SGHDT; CDR2 reads YYEEEE. V was trimmed by 1 base and J by 11 bases, leaving 15 bases between them.